A selection of T cell receptor beta chains follows, all from one sample in a study of patients and donors after allogeneic stem cell transplantation. TCRdb fed the RT-PCR reads into MiXCR, producing one record per CDR3 protein. This table holds hundreds of thousands of distinct CDR3 sequences, approximately 14% found once. Sample: blood, either unsorted or a sorted T cell fraction (not recorded which). These receptor sequences come from a human donor who was either an allogeneic HSCT recipient or a stem cell or donor lymphocyte infusion donor (not recorded which). It is not recorded whose cells these are; they may come from a transplant donor. The CDR3 runs from the conserved cysteine through the conserved F or W. A D gene is named only where the DNA matches it firmly.

v_call: TRBV7-8
d_call: -
j_call: TRBJ1-5
cdr3_aa: CASSLGTVEPQHF

v_call: TRBV11-2
d_call: -
j_call: TRBJ1-3
cdr3_aa: CASSSGGYGNTIYF

v_call: TRBV12-3/TRBV12-4
d_call: TRBD1
j_call: TRBJ1-1
cdr3_aa: CASTPGTGTEAFF

v_call: TRBV5-6
d_call: -
j_call: TRBJ2-5
cdr3_aa: CASSWTQRETQYF

v_call: TRBV11-1
d_call: -
j_call: TRBJ2-3
cdr3_aa: CASSLETPGPSNAIGDTQYF

v_call: TRBV6-1
d_call: -
j_call: TRBJ1-5
cdr3_aa: CASSADVRDPQHF

v_call: TRBV6-1
d_call: -
j_call: TRBJ2-7
cdr3_aa: CASNKGQLTSYEQYF

v_call: TRBV12-3/TRBV12-4
d_call: -
j_call: TRBJ2-1
cdr3_aa: CASRHLANSYNEQFF

v_call: TRBV20-1
d_call: TRBD2
j_call: TRBJ2-1
cdr3_aa: CSALRGLAATYNEQFF

v_call: TRBV5-5
d_call: -
j_call: TRBJ1-2
cdr3_aa: CASTREGNYGYTF

v_call: TRBV2
d_call: TRBD1
j_call: TRBJ1-2
cdr3_aa: CASSGATGGYGYTF

v_call: TRBV5-6
d_call: TRBD1
j_call: TRBJ1-1
cdr3_aa: CASSHPNRHQTGATEAFF

v_call: TRBV20-1
d_call: -
j_call: TRBJ2-5
cdr3_aa: CSARVPSVGETQYF

v_call: TRBV24-1
d_call: -
j_call: TRBJ2-5
cdr3_aa: CATADFETQYF

v_call: TRBV10-2
d_call: -
j_call: TRBJ2-3
cdr3_aa: CASSESAGFGTDTQYF

v_call: TRBV15
d_call: -
j_call: TRBJ2-3
cdr3_aa: CATSRASGGNTQYF

v_call: TRBV6-1
d_call: -
j_call: TRBJ2-3
cdr3_aa: CASSEYGDTQYF

v_call: TRBV4-3
d_call: TRBD1
j_call: TRBJ1-2
cdr3_aa: CASSLEPGQGALNYGYTF